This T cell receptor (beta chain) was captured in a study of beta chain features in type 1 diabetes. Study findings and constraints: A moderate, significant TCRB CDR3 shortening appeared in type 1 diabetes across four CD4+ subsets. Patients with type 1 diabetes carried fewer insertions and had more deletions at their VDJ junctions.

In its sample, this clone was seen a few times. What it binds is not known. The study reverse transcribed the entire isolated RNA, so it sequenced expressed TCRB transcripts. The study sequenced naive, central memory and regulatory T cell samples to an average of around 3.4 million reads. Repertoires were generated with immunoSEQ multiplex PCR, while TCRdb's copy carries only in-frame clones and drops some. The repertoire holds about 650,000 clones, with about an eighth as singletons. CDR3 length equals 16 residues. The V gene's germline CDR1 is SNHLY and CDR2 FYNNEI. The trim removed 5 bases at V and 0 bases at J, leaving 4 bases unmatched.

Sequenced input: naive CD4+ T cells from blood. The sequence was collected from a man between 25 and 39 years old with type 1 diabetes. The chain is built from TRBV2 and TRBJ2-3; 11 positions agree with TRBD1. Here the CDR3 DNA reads TGTGCCAGCAGTAAATGGACAGGGGGCAGCACAGATACGCAGTATTTT. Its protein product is CASSKWTGGSTDTQYF.